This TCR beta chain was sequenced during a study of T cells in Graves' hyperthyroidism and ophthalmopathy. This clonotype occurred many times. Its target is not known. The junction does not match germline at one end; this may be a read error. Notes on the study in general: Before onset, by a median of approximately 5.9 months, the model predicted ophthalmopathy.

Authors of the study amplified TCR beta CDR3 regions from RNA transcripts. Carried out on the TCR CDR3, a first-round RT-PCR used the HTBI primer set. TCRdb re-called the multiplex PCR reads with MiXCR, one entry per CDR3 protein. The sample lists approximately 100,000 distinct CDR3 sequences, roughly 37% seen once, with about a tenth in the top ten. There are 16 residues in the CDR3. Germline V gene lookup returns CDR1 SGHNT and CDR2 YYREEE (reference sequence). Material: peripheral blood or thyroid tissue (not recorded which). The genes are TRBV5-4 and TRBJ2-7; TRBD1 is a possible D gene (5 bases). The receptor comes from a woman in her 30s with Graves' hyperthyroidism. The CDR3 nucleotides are TGTGCCAGCAGCTTGCCAGGTTGGCAGGGAAAACGCGAGCAGCACTTC. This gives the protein CASSLPGWQGKREQHF.